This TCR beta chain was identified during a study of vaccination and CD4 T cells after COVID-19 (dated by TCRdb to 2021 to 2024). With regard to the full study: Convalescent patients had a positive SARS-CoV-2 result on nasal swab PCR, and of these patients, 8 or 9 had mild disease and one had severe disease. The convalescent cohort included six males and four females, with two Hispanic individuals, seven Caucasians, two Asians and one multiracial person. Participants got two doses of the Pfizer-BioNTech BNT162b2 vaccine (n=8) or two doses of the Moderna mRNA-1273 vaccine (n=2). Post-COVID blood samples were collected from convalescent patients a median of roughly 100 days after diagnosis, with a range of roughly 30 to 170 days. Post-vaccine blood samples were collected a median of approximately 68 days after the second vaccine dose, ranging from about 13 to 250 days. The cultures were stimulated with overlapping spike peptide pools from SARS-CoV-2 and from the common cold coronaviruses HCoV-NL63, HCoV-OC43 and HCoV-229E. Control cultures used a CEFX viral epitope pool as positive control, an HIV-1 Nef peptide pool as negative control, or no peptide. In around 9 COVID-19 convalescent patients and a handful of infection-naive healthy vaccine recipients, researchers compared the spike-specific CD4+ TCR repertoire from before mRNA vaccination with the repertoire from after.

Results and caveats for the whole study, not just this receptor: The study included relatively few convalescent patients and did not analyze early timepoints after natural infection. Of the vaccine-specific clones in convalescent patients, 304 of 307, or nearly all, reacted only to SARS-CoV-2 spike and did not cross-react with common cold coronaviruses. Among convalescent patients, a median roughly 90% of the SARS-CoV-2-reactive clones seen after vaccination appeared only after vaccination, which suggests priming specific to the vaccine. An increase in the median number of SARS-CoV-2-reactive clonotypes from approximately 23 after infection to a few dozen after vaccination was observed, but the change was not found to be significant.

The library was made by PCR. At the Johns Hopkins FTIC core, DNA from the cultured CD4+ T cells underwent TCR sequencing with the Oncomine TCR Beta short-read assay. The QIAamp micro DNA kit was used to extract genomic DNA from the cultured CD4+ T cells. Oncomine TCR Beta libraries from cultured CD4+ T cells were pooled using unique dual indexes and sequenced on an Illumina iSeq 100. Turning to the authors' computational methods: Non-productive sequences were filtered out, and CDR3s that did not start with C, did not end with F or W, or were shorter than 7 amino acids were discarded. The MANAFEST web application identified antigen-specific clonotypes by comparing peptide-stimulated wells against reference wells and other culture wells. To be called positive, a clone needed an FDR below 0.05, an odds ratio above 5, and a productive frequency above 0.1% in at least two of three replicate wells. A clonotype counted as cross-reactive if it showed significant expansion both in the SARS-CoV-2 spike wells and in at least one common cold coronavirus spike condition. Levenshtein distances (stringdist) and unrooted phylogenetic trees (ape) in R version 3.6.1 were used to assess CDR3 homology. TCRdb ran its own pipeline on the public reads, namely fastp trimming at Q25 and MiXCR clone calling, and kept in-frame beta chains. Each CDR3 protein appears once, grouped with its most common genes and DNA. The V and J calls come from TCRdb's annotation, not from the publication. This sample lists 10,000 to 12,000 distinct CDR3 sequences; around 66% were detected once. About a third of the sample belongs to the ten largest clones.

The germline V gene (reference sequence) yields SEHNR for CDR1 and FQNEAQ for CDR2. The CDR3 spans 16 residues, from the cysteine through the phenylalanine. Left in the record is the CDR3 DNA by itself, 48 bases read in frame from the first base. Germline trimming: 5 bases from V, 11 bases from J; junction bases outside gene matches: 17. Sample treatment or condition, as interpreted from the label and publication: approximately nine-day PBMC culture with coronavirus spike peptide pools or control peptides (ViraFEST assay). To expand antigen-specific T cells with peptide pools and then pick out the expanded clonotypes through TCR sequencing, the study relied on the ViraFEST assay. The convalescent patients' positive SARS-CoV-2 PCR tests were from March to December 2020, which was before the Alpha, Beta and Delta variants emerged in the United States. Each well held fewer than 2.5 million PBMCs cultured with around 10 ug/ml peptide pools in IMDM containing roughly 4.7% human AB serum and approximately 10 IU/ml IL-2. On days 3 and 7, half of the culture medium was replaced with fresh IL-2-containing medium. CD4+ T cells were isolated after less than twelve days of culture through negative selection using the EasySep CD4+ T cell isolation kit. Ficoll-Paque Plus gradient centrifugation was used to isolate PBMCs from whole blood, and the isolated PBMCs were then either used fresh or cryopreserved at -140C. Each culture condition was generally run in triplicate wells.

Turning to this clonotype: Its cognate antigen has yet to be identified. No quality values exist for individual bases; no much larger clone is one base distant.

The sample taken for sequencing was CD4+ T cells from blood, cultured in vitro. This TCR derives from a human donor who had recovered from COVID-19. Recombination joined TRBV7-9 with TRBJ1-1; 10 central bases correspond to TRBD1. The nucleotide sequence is TGTGCCAGCAGCCGACCGGGACAGGGGCCCCATCGGGACGCTTTCTTT. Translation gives CASSRPGQGPHRDAFF.